This record concerns one TCR beta chain sequence. This sample was included in a study of blood T cell repertoires in COVID-19. Turning to the study itself: Both acute and convalescent COVID-19 samples were obtained from the United States, Italy and Spain. T cells, B-cell-depleted T cells, or PBMCs supplied cDNA or gDNA.

After removal of 0 bases from V and 2 bases from J, the junction contained 9 bases not matched to a gene. The CDR3 is 19 residues long. The germline CDR1 and CDR2 sequences are SGHAT and FQNNGV. Per the authors' pipeline: From reference gene primer amplification, estimates of nucleated cell counts were derived. The table came from immunoSEQ multiplex PCR; TCRdb's copy has only in-frame clones and leaves some out. The DNA gave D and trimming, while V, J and clone size come from that table. The sample records over 100,000 clones, approximately 83% being singletons. The sequence came from a woman in her 70s with acute or convalescent COVID-19. The specimen was peripheral blood. V usage is TRBV11-2 and J usage is TRBJ2-3; 12 bases fit TRBD2. CDR3 bases: TGTGCCAGCAGCTTAGATCCCAGACTAGCGGGGGCTTCCACAGATACGCAGTATTTT. This encodes CASSLDPRLAGASTDTQYF.